These T cell receptor beta chains were read from a single sample in a study of T cells in Graves' hyperthyroidism and ophthalmopathy. MiXCR, run by TCRdb on the multiplex PCR reads, gives a single entry per CDR3 protein. The table has hundreds of thousands of distinct CDR3 sequences, approximately 36% seen once. The sequenced sample was blood. Receptors were obtained from a woman between 40 and 55 years old with Graves' hyperthyroidism. Each CDR3 is given with its conserved first and last residue. The D gene is left open where the match is weak. Clone size is shown for a subset of rows, as once, few, many or a class of expanded clone.

DNA: TGTGCCAGCAGTGGTCGAGGGCAGGGCGAGCAGTACTTC
CDR3: CASSGRGQGEQYF
D: .
size: many
J: TRBJ2-7
V: TRBV6-5

DNA: TGTGCCATCCTGGGCGATTACTCTGGGGCCAACGTCCTGACTTTC
CDR3: CAILGDYSGANVLTF
D: .
size: .
J: TRBJ2-6
V: TRBV10-3

DNA: TGTGCCAGCAGCTTGGTCCCGGGAGTCCAAGAGACCCAGTACTTC
CDR3: CASSLVPGVQETQYF
D: .
size: few
J: TRBJ2-5
V: TRBV7-8

DNA: TGTGCCAGCATGGGCAAAGGGTTCTTC
CDR3: CASMGKGFF
D: .
size: .
J: TRBJ2-1
V: TRBV12-3/TRBV12-4

DNA: TGTGCCAGCACCCAGGTCCTCCCGGTATATTTT
CDR3: CASTQVLPVYF
D: .
size: few
J: TRBJ1-3
V: TRBV12-3/TRBV12-4

DNA: TGTGCCAGCAGCCCGGGACAGGGAGGAGCCGGGGAGCTGTTTTTT
CDR3: CASSPGQGGAGELFF
D: TRBD1
size: few
J: TRBJ2-2
V: TRBV7-3

DNA: TGCAGTGCTAGAGATCGGCTGGGGGCCCTCAATCAGCCCCAGCATTTT
CDR3: CSARDRLGALNQPQHF
D: .
size: few
J: TRBJ1-5
V: TRBV20-1

DNA: TGTGCCAGCAGTGCCCTTTACAGGGGAACGAACACCGGGGAGCTGTTTTTT
CDR3: CASSALYRGTNTGELFF
D: TRBD1
size: .
J: TRBJ2-2
V: TRBV6-1

DNA: TGTGCCAGCAGCTCCGCGGACAGGGGGAATTCACCCCTCCACTTT
CDR3: CASSSADRGNSPLHF
D: TRBD1
size: many
J: TRBJ1-6
V: TRBV11-2

DNA: TGTGCCAGCAGTTCACAACCGGGACACCTGGGGGCCTACGAGCAGTACTTC
CDR3: CASSSQPGHLGAYEQYF
D: .
size: .
J: TRBJ2-7
V: TRBV12-3/TRBV12-4

DNA: TGCAGCGTTGTGGGGGGGGCTTTGCTAAGAACTGAAGCTTTCTTT
CDR3: CSVVGGALLRTEAFF
D: .
size: .
J: TRBJ1-1
V: TRBV29-1

DNA: TGCAGTGCTAGACTGAAACAGGGGGCGCGGGCTCGAATGAACACTGAAGCTTTCTTT
CDR3: CSARLKQGARARMNTEAFF
D: TRBD1
size: few
J: TRBJ1-1
V: TRBV20-1

DNA: TGCAGTGCTAGATGGGCGCAGACCTACGAGCAGTACTTC
CDR3: CSARWAQTYEQYF
D: .
size: many
J: TRBJ2-7
V: TRBV20-1

DNA: TGTGCCAGCAGGGGACTAGCGGGAGAATACTACGAGCAGTACTTC
CDR3: CASRGLAGEYYEQYF
D: TRBD2
size: few
J: TRBJ2-7
V: TRBV6-1

DNA: TGCAGTTACAAAACAGGGGGCGCTGGATACGGCTACACCTTC
CDR3: CSYKTGGAGYGYTF
D: TRBD1
size: .
J: TRBJ1-2
V: TRBV29-1

DNA: TGCGCCAGCAGCCCTAGCGGCGGCTACAATGAGCAGTTCTTC
CDR3: CASSPSGGYNEQFF
D: TRBD2
size: .
J: TRBJ2-1
V: TRBV5-1

DNA: TGTGCCAGCAGCTCGGGACAGTTACAGCATTTT
CDR3: CASSSGQLQHF
D: TRBD1
size: .
J: TRBJ1-5
V: TRBV7-9

DNA: TGCAGTGCCCTGGGACAGACCACTGAAGCTTTCTTT
CDR3: CSALGQTTEAFF
D: TRBD1
size: .
J: TRBJ1-1
V: TRBV20-1

DNA: TGTGCCAGCAGTGACAAGTTCTATGGCTACACCTTC
CDR3: CASSDKFYGYTF
D: .
size: .
J: TRBJ1-2
V: TRBV12-3/TRBV12-4

DNA: TGCAGTGCTCGCCGACTAGCGACAATCTACGAGCAGTACTTC
CDR3: CSARRLATIYEQYF
D: TRBD2
size: many
J: TRBJ2-7
V: TRBV20-1

DNA: TGTGCCAGCTCATCCCCGCCACCCATGAACACTGAAGCTTTCTTT
CDR3: CASSSPPPMNTEAFF
D: .
size: .
J: TRBJ1-1
V: TRBV18

DNA: TGTGCCAGCAGCCAGTGGCGGGAGAACGGGGAGCTGTTTTTT
CDR3: CASSQWRENGELFF
D: TRBD2
size: many
J: TRBJ2-2
V: TRBV7-8

DNA: TGCAGCGTTACAGGGGTTGGTGGCTACACCTTC
CDR3: CSVTGVGGYTF
D: TRBD1
size: many
J: TRBJ1-2
V: TRBV29-1

DNA: TGTGCCAGCAGCTTAGCTACAGACGTTGCTGGAAACACCATATATTTT
CDR3: CASSLATDVAGNTIYF
D: .
size: many
J: TRBJ1-3
V: TRBV7-8

DNA: TGCAGTGCTCCGGGGGACAAGAGCTCCTACGAGCAGTACTTC
CDR3: CSAPGDKSSYEQYF
D: .
size: many
J: TRBJ2-7
V: TRBV20-1

DNA: TGCGCCAGCAGGGCCAGGGCGCTTTACGAGCAGTACTTC
CDR3: CASRARALYEQYF
D: .
size: .
J: TRBJ2-7
V: TRBV10-2

DNA: TGCAGTGCTAGACCGGGTCACCCCAATTCACCCCTCCACTTT
CDR3: CSARPGHPNSPLHF
D: .
size: once
J: TRBJ1-6
V: TRBV20-1

DNA: TGTGCCAGCAGCCCAAATATGAACTCTGGAAACACCATATATTTT
CDR3: CASSPNMNSGNTIYF
D: .
size: .
J: TRBJ1-3
V: TRBV14

DNA: TGCAGTGCCCAGGGTGCTAACTATGGCTACACCTTC
CDR3: CSAQGANYGYTF
D: .
size: many
J: TRBJ1-2
V: TRBV20-1

DNA: TGTGCCAGCAGCACGAGACAGGGGGCTATCGCCATTTGTGATCAGCCCCAGCATTTT
CDR3: CASSTRQGAIAICDQPQHF
D: TRBD1
size: .
J: TRBJ1-5
V: TRBV6-4

DNA: TGTGCCAGCAGTCCCGGGACATCCCAAAGAAACTACGAGCAGTACTTC
CDR3: CASSPGTSQRNYEQYF
D: .
size: .
J: TRBJ2-7
V: TRBV7-2

DNA: TGTGCCAGCAATCAATGGGAAGATTGGGGCGAGCAGTACTTC
CDR3: CASNQWEDWGEQYF
D: .
size: many
J: TRBJ2-7
V: TRBV2

DNA: TGCAGTGCTATCTCCGGGACTAGGGGAGAGACCCAGTACTTC
CDR3: CSAISGTRGETQYF
D: TRBD2
size: many
J: TRBJ2-5
V: TRBV20-1

DNA: TGTGCCAGCAGTGAAAGGACTAGCGGGACCTACAATGAGCAGTTCTTC
CDR3: CASSERTSGTYNEQFF
D: TRBD2
size: .
J: TRBJ2-1
V: TRBV25-1

DNA: TGTGCCAGCAGACATATTGTGGACACTGAAGCTTTCTTT
CDR3: CASRHIVDTEAFF
D: .
size: many
J: TRBJ1-1
V: TRBV12-3/TRBV12-4

DNA: TGTGCCAGCAGTGAGGGTAGCGGGATACAAGAGACCCAGTACTTC
CDR3: CASSEGSGIQETQYF
D: TRBD2
size: many
J: TRBJ2-5
V: TRBV2

DNA: TGTGCCATCAGTAACGGGACTACCGACTACAATGAGCAGTTCTTC
CDR3: CAISNGTTDYNEQFF
D: TRBD2
size: .
J: TRBJ2-1
V: TRBV10-3

DNA: TGTGCCAGCAGCCCCTACGATCAGCCCCGGCATTTT
CDR3: CASSPYDQPRHF
D: .
size: .
J: TRBJ1-5
V: TRBV7-2

DNA: TGTGCCAGCAGCTTAGGGCCGGGACAGGGGTCGGCGTTT
CDR3: CASSLGPGQGSAF
D: TRBD1
size: once
J: TRBJ2-2
V: TRBV7-6

DNA: TGCAGTGCTGAACAGGGGGCGGACTATGGCTACACCTTC
CDR3: CSAEQGADYGYTF
D: TRBD1
size: many
J: TRBJ1-2
V: TRBV20-1

DNA: TGCAGCGCCCATGGTGGGACAGGGACCTCCTACGAGCAGTACTTC
CDR3: CSAHGGTGTSYEQYF
D: TRBD1
size: few
J: TRBJ2-7
V: TRBV29-1

DNA: TGTGCCAGCACTAACCAGGGGGCGTTTAATGAAAAACTGTTTTTT
CDR3: CASTNQGAFNEKLFF
D: TRBD1
size: .
J: TRBJ1-4
V: TRBV12-3/TRBV12-4

DNA: TGCGCCAGCAGCTCGCGGGGGCGGGGAGATACGCAGTATTTT
CDR3: CASSSRGRGDTQYF
D: .
size: few
J: TRBJ2-3
V: TRBV5-1

DNA: TGTGCCAGCAGCTACCGGGTAGGGGCCTACGAGCAGTACTTC
CDR3: CASSYRVGAYEQYF
D: .
size: many
J: TRBJ2-7
V: TRBV7-2

DNA: TGTGCCAGCAGTGGCCTCGGGACAGCCTACGAGCAGTACTTC
CDR3: CASSGLGTAYEQYF
D: TRBD1
size: few
J: TRBJ2-7
V: TRBV6-5